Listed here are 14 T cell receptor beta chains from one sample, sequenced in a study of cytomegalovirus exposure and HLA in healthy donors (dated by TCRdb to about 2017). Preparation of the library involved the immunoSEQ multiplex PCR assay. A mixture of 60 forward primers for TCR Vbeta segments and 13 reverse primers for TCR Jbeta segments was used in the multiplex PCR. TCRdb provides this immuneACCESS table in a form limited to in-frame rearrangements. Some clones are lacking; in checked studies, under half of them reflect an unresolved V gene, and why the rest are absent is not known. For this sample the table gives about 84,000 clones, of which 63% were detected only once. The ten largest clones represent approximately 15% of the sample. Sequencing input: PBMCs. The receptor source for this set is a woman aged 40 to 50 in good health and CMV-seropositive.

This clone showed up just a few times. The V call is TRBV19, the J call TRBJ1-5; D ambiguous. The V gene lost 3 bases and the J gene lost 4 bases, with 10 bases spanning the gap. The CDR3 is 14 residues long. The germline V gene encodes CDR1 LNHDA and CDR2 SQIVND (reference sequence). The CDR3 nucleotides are TGTGCCAGTAGTATTTGGGGAGGGAATCAGCCCCAGCATTTT. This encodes CASSIWGGNQPQHF. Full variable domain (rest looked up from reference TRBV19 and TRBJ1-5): DGGITQSPKYLFRKEGQNVTLSCEQNLNHDAMYWYRQDPGQGLRLIYYSQIVNDFQKGDIAEGYSVSREKKESFPLTVTSAQKNPTAFYLCASSIWGGNQPQHFGDGTRLSIL.

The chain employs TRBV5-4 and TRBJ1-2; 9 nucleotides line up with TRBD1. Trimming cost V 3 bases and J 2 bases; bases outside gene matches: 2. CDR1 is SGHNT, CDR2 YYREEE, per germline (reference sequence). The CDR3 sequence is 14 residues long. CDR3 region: CASSSGQGNYGYTF. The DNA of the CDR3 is TGTGCCAGCAGCTCAGGACAGGGGAACTATGGCTACACCTTC.

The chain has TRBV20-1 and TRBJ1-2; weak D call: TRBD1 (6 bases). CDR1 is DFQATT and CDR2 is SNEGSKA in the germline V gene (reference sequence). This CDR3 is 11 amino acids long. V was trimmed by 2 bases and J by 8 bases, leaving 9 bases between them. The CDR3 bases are TGCAGTGCTAGAACAGGGCGCGGCTACACCTTC. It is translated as CSARTGRGYTF.

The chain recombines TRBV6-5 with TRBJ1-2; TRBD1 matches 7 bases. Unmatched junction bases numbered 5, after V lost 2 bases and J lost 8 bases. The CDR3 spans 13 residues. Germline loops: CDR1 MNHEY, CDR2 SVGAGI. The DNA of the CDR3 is TGTGCCAGCAGTTACGAGGGGGCGACCGGCTACACCTTC. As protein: CASSYEGATGYTF.

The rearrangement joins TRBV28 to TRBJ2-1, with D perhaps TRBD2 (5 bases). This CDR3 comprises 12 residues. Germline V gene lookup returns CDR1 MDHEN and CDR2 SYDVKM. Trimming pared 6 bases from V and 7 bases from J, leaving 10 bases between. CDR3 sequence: CASSPVANEQFF. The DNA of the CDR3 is TGTGCCAGCAGCCCTGTAGCGAATGAGCAGTTCTTC.

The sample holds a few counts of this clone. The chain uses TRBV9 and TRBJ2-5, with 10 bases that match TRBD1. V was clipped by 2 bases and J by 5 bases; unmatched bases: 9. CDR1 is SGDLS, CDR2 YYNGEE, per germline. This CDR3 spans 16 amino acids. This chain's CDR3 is CASSVGPGTGEETQYF. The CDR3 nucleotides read TGTGCCAGCAGCGTGGGGCCCGGGACAGGGGAGGAGACCCAGTACTTC.

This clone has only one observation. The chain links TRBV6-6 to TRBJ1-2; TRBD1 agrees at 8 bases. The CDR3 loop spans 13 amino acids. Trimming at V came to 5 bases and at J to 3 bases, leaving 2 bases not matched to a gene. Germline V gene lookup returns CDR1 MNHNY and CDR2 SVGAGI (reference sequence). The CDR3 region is CASSKDRDYGYTF. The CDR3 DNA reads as TGTGCCAGCAGTAAGGACAGGGACTATGGCTACACCTTC.

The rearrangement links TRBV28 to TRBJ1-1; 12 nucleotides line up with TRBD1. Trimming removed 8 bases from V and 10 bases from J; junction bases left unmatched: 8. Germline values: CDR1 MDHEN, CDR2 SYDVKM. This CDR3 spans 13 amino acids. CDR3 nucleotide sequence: TGTGCCAGCGCCGGGACAGGGGGCAGGGGAGCTTTCTTT. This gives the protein CASAGTGGRGAFF. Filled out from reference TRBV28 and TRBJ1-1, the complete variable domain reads DVKVTQSSRYLVKRTGEKVFLECVQDMDHENMFWYRQDPGLGLRLIYFSYDVKMKEKGDIPEGYSVSREKKERFSLILESASTNQTSMYLCASAGTGGRGAFFGQGTRLTVV.

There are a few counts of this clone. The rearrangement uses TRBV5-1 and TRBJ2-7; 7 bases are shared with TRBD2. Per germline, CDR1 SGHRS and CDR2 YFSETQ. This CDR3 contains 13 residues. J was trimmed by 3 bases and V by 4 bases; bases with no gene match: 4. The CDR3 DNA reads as TGCGCCAGCAGCCCGAGCGGGAACTACGAGCAGTACTTC. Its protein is CASSPSGNYEQYF.

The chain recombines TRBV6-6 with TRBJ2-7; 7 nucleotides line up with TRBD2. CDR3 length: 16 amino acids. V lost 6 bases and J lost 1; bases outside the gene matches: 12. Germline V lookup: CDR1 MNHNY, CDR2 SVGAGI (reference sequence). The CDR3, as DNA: TGTGCCAGCAGCCCCACTCGGGGGGAGGGGTCCTACGAGCAGTACTTC. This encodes CASSPTRGEGSYEQYF.

The DNA of the CDR3 is TGTGCCAGCAGCTTAGGGGCGGGAGTGGGCGAGCAGTACTTC. It specifies CASSLGAGVGEQYF. This chain uses TRBV7-2 with TRBJ2-7; 7 nucleotides align to TRBD2. V shed 1 base, J shed 6 bases, and the junction held 6 bases outside the gene matches. The CDR3 contains 14 residues. The germline V gene has CDR1 SGHTA and CDR2 FQGNSA.

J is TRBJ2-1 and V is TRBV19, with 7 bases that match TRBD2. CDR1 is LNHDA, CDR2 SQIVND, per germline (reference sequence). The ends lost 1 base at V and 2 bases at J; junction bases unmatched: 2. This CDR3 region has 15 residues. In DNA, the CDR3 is TGTGCCAGTAGTATAGCCAGCGGGGCCTACAATGAGCAGTTCTTC. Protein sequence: CASSIASGAYNEQFF.

The CDR3 protein is CASSLAARTDTQYF. The CDR3 coding sequence is TGTGCCAGCAGCTTAGCTGCTAGAACAGATACGCAGTATTTT. This chain connects TRBV7-6 to TRBJ2-3; D uncertain. V dropped 0 bases and J dropped 3 bases, with 7 bases sitting between them. This CDR3 spans 14 amino acids. Germline values: CDR1 SGHVS, CDR2 FNYEAQ.

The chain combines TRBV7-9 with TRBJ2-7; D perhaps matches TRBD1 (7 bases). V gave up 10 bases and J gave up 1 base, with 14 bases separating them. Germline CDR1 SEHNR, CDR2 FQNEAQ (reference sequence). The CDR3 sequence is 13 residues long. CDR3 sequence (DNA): TGTGCCATTTCGACAGGGAGGTCCTACGAGCAGTACTTC. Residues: CAISTGRSYEQYF.